This T cell receptor (beta chain) emerged from a study of blood T cell repertoires in COVID-19. At the level of the study: The analysed material was cDNA or gDNA that came from T cells, B-cell-depleted T cells, or PBMCs.

Here immunoSEQ multiplex PCR was the method, and the copy in TCRdb shows in-frame clones only, minus some. This table has roughly 140,000 clones, about 79% appearing once. Germline V CDR1 and CDR2: SQVTM, ANQGSEA. The junction had 8 bases not matched to a gene; V was cut back by 6 bases and J by 3 bases. This CDR3 spans 14 amino acids. The chain links TRBV29-1 to TRBJ1-5; 7 bases match TRBD1. The material sequenced was peripheral blood. The receptor was derived from a woman aged 45 to 65 in a cohort sampled during active or convalescent COVID-19. CDR3 nucleotide sequence: TGCAGCGTCTCGACCGGACAGGCCAATCAGCCCCAGCATTTT. This translates into CSVSTGQANQPQHF.